This TCR beta chain was found in a study of tumor and adjacent non-tumor tissue in lung cancer. About the research overall: Patients comprised approximately eleven adenocarcinoma, 2 squamous cell carcinoma and 1 small cell lung cancer. On average, productive TCRbeta reads reached about 4.4 million per sample.

No cell sorting was done before RNA was extracted from the tissue. The normal lung tissue was taken more than 3 cm from the tumor edge. TCRbeta libraries were built with three rounds of nested PCR, modified from ARM-PCR. In TCRdb, the multiplex PCR reads were re-called with MiXCR into one record per CDR3 protein. The table has 85,000 to 130,000 distinct CDR3 sequences, roughly two thirds seen once; the top ten hold roughly 19%. Broader study findings: In normal lung, the top 100 clones were significantly more dominant than in tumor.

This clonotype was seen a handful of times. Its target is unknown. The junction does not match germline at one end; this may be a read error. The CDR3 runs 13 residues. Germline CDR1 SGHAT, CDR2 FQNNGV. The sequencing input was distant non-tumor lung tissue. The chain employs TRBV11-2 and TRBJ2-7; D is unresolved. This clonotype was obtained from a man aged 25 to 40 with non-small cell lung cancer. CDR3 loop: CAGSLGQLNEQYF. DNA for the CDR3: TGCGCCGGCAGCTTAGGGCAGTTGAACGAGCAGTACTTC.